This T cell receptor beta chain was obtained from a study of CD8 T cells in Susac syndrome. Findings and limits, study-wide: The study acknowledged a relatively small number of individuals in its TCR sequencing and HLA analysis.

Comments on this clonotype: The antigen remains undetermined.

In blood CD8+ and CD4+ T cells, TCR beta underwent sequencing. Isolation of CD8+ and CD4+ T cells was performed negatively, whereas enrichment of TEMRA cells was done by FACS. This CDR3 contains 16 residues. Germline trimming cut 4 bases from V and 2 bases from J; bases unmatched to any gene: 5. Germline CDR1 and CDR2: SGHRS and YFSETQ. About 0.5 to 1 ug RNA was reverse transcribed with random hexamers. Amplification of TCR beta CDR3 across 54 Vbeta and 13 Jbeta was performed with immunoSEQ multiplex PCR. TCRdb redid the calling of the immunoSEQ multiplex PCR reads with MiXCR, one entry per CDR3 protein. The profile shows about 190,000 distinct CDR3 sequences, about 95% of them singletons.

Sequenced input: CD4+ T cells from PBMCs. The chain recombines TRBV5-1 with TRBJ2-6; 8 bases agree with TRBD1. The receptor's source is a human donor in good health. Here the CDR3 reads CASSIGQGAGANVLTF. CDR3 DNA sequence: TGCGCCAGCAGCATAGGACAGGGTGCTGGGGCCAACGTCCTGACTTTC.